This T cell receptor beta chain was profiled in a study of PD-1 blockade in classical Hodgkin lymphoma. Germline V lookup: CDR1 ENHRY, CDR2 SYGVKD. CDR3 size: 12 residues. Noted time point: cycle 4 day 1 (C4D1), after 6 weeks of nivolumab. After autologous stem cell transplantation all patients relapsed, and prior brentuximab vedotin exposure differed between cohorts. Concerning this clone: Its antigen is currently unknown.

Using immunoSEQ multiplex PCR, the repertoire was profiled, and TCRdb retains in-frame clones only, with some absent. The table records approximately 22,000 clones, roughly 70% of them present only once. The study's findings and limits: TCR diversity in CD4+, not CD8+, cells rose significantly by C4D1. Complete responders matched newly diagnosed patients in baseline diversity. Newly diagnosed patients were reported to start with lower TCR diversity than healthy donors.

The chain joins TRBV10-3 to TRBJ1-2; 11 nucleotides agree with TRBD1. The specimen comprised peripheral blood mononuclear cells (PBMCs), sampled before the fourth cycle of nivolumab. The clonotype comes from a human donor with classical Hodgkin lymphoma. CDR3 in amino acids: CATWTGGGGYTF. The CDR3 bases are TGTGCTACCTGGACAGGGGGCGGTGGCTACACCTTC.